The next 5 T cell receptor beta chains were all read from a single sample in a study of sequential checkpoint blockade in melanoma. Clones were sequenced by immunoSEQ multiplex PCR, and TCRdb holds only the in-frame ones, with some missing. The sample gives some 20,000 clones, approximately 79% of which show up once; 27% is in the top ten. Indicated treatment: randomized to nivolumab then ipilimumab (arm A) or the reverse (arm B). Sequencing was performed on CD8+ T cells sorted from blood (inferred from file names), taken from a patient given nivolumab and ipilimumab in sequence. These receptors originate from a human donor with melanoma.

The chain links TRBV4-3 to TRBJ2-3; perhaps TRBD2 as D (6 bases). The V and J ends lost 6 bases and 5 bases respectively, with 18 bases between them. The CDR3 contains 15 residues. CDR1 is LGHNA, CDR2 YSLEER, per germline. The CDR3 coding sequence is TGCGCCAGCAGTCCGACGGGACTCCCCTTAGATACGCAGTATTTT. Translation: CASSPTGLPLDTQYF.

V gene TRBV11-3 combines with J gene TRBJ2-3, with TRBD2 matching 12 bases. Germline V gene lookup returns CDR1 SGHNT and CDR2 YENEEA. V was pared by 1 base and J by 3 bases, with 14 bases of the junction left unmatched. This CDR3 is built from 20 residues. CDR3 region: CASSLVRPSGGVAGTDTQYF. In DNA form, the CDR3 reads TGTGCCAGCAGCTTAGTTCGTCCTAGCGGGGGGGTGGCAGGGACAGATACGCAGTATTTT. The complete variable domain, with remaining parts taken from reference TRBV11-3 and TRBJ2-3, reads EAGVVQSPRYKIIEKKQPVAFWCNPISGHNTLYWYLQNLGQGPELLIRYENEEAVDDSQLPKDRFSAERLKGVDSTLKIQPAELGDSAVYLCASSLVRPSGGVAGTDTQYFGPGTRLTVL.

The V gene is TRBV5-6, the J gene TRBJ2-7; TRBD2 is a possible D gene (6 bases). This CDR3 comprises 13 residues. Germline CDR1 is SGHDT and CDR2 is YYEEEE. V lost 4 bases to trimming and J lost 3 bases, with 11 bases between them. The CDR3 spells CASSRGGLYEQYF. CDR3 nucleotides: TGTGCCAGCAGCCGGGGAGGCCTCTACGAGCAGTACTTC.

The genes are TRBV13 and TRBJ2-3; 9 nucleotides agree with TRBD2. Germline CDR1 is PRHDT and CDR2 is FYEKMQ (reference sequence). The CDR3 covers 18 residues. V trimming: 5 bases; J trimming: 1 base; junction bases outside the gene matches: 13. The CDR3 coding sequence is TGTGCCAGCAGCCCCGTTGGGGCGGGGGGGCCGGGCACAGATACGCAGTATTTT. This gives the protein CASSPVGAGGPGTDTQYF.

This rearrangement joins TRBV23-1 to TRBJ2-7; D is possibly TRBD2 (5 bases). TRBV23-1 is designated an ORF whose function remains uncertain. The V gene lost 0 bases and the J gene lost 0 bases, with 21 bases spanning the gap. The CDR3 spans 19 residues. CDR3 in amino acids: CASSQSPGEVQRDSYEQYF. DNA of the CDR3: TGCGCCAGCAGTCAATCTCCCGGGGAAGTACAAAGGGACTCCTACGAGCAGTACTTC.